Here is one TCR beta chain with its context. Investigators merged groups given second doses at roughly 4 or roughly 12 weeks. The sample is drawn from a study of T cell responses to AZD1222 COVID-19 vaccine. Produced via immunoSEQ multiplex PCR; TCRdb's table is partial and in-frame only. The sample contains about 150,000 clones, around 92% of which appear only once. Looked up from germline, CDR1 is MNHEY and CDR2 is SMNVEV (reference sequence). The CDR3 totals 14 residues. V shed 7 bases and J 1 base; nucleotides not matched to a gene: 5. The origin of this receptor is an adult who received the AZD1222 COVID-19 vaccine. This rearrangement joins TRBV27 to TRBJ2-7, with TRBD1 identical over 9 bases. The sample was peripheral blood, taken 28 days after the second AZD1222 dose. The CDR3: CASKTGGASYEQYF. The CDR3, as DNA: TGTGCCAGCAAAACAGGGGGCGCATCCTACGAGCAGTACTTC.